These 29 T cell receptor beta chains originate from one sample sequenced in a study of blood T cell repertoires in COVID-19. TCRdb keeps only in-frame clones here, not all; method: immunoSEQ multiplex PCR. Seen here are 200,000 to 250,000 clones, 80% observed once, and the top ten hold about 7.7%. Sequenced input: PBMCs or T cells enriched from blood (not recorded which). The receptors here all came from a woman aged 40 to 50 with acute COVID-19.

The V call is TRBV5-1, the J call TRBJ2-6, with 10 bases lining up with TRBD1. The CDR3 contains 18 residues. CDR1 is SGHRS and CDR2 is YFSETQ in the germline V gene. Germline trimming cut 0 bases from V and 0 bases from J; bases unmatched to any gene: 3. The CDR3 loop reads CASSLGWDRGSGANVLTF. CDR3 coding DNA: TGCGCCAGCAGCTTGGGTTGGGACAGGGGCTCTGGGGCCAACGTCCTGACTTTC.

This chain uses TRBV30 with TRBJ1-1; D call uncertain. The V gene's germline CDR1 is GTSNPN and CDR2 SVGIG (reference sequence). The germline V and J ends were trimmed by 5 bases and 4 bases, with 14 bases remaining between them. The CDR3 runs to 13 residues. In DNA, the CDR3 is TGTGCCTGGGGGCCAGGAGGGCCCACTGAAGCTTTCTTT. Its translation: CAWGPGGPTEAFF. The variable domain in full, completed from reference TRBV30 and TRBJ1-1, reads SQTIHQWPATLVQPVGSPLSLECTVEGTSNPNLYWYRQAAGRGLQLLFYSVGIGQISSEVPQNLSASRPQDRQFILSSKKLLLSDSGFYLCAWGPGGPTEAFFGQGTRLTVV.

V usage is TRBV12-3 or TRBV12-4 and J usage is TRBJ1-5, with D tentatively TRBD1 (5 bases). The CDR3 loop spans 13 amino acids. Trimming removed 2 bases from V and 4 bases from J, with 6 bases in between. In nucleotides, the CDR3 is TGTGCCAGCAGTTTACAGGGAAATCAGCCCCAGCATTTT. Its protein product is CASSLQGNQPQHF.

The chain recombines TRBV28 with TRBJ1-2; tentatively, D is TRBD1 (5 bases). The CDR3 covers 16 residues. The germline V and J ends were trimmed by 8 bases and 8 bases, with 27 bases remaining between them. CDR1 and CDR2 (germline): MDHEN, SYDVKM. This CDR3 is CASAGSGTYKPGGYTF. The CDR3 DNA reads TGTGCCAGCGCAGGGAGCGGGACTTACAAACCTGGAGGCTACACCTTC.

The V call is TRBV30, the J call TRBJ1-2; TRBD1 aligns across 8 bases. V lost 5 bases and J lost 7; bases outside the gene matches: 12. CDR1 is GTSNPN and CDR2 is SVGIG in the germline V gene (reference sequence). The CDR3 totals 14 residues. CDR3 region: CAWGPLRGLGGYTF. Here the CDR3 DNA reads TGTGCCTGGGGACCCCTCAGGGGGCTCGGTGGCTACACCTTC.

This clone was picked up many times. The chain joins TRBV6-4 to TRBJ2-2; TRBD1 agrees at 9 bases. The CDR3 runs 15 residues. J lost 5 bases, V lost 6 bases, and 7 bases had no gene match. Germline CDR1 is MRHNA and CDR2 is SNTAGT. Here the CDR3 reads CASSGADRGTGELFF. The DNA of the CDR3 is TGTGCCAGCAGCGGGGCGGACAGGGGAACCGGGGAGCTGTTTTTT.

The chain couples TRBV4-2 to TRBJ2-6, with 8 bases fitting TRBD1. V lost 1 base to trimming and J lost 3 bases; unmatched junction nucleotides: 5. This CDR3 is built from 17 residues. Germline V CDR1 and CDR2: LGHNA, YNFKEQ. CDR3 nucleotide sequence: TGTGCCAGCAGCCAAGCTGGACAGGGTGGTGGGGCCAACGTCCTGACTTTC. This gives the protein CASSQAGQGGGANVLTF.

This clone has only a few counts. This rearrangement joins TRBV2 to TRBJ2-3, with TRBD1 matching over 10 bases. The CDR3 consists of 15 residues. Germline loops: CDR1 SNHLY, CDR2 FYNNEI. With V trimmed by 4 bases and J by 4 bases, 5 bases remained unmatched. CDR3 loop: CASSGGQGDPDTQYF. The DNA for the CDR3 is TGTGCCAGCAGTGGTGGACAGGGGGACCCAGATACGCAGTATTTT.

The chain employs TRBV14 and TRBJ1-4; 7 nucleotides agree with TRBD1. Trimming removed 1 base from V and 6 bases from J; junction bases left unmatched: 5. Germline V gene sequence: CDR1 SGHDN, CDR2 FVKESK. The CDR3 contains 15 residues. The CDR3 loop is CASSQVTGWDEKLFF. The CDR3 bases are TGTGCCAGCAGCCAAGTGACAGGGTGGGATGAAAAACTGTTTTTT.

This chain connects TRBV28 to TRBJ1-5; perhaps TRBD1 as D (6 bases). Germline assignment: CDR1 MDHEN and CDR2 SYDVKM. The CDR3 consists of 15 residues. Trimming left V 2 bases short and J 3 bases short, with 11 bases between. CDR3 sequence (DNA): TGTGCCAGCAGTTTACTAGGGACACCCAATCAGCCCCAGCATTTT. This codes for CASSLLGTPNQPQHF.

The chain links TRBV9 to TRBJ2-7, with D tentatively TRBD1 (5 bases). Germline-derived CDR1 and CDR2 are SGDLS and YYNGEE. The CDR3 has 13 residues. The ends were cut back, 2 bases at V and 8 bases at J, with 14 bases in the middle. The CDR3 sequence: CASSVGQLGQQYF. The CDR3 DNA reads TGTGCCAGCAGCGTTGGACAACTTGGGCAGCAGTACTTC.

The rearrangement joins TRBV4-3 to TRBJ2-1; perhaps TRBD2 as D (6 bases). The CDR3 runs to 15 residues. The V gene lost 0 bases and the J gene lost 8 bases, with 14 bases spanning the gap. Germline CDR1 is LGHNA and CDR2 is YSLEER. CDR3 sequence: CASSQDLRGFDEQFF. The CDR3 bases are TGCGCCAGCAGCCAAGATCTCCGGGGGTTCGATGAGCAGTTCTTC.

The chain is built from TRBV18 and TRBJ2-7; the match to TRBD1 covers 7 bases. The germline V gene encodes CDR1 KGHSH and CDR2 LQKENI. With 2 bases clipped from V and 9 bases from J, the junction kept 13 bases outside the gene matches. The CDR3 spans 15 residues. The CDR3 region is CASSPSGQNLRGQYF. The DNA of the CDR3 is TGTGCCAGCTCACCATCGGGACAGAACTTACGAGGGCAGTACTTC.

The gene calls are TRBV30 and TRBJ1-1; D call uncertain. Germline assignment: CDR1 GTSNPN and CDR2 SVGIG (reference sequence). V was pared by 3 bases and J by 8 bases, with 16 bases between. The CDR3 spans 13 residues. The CDR3 coding sequence is TGTGCCTGGAGGTCAGGCCCTTCCCCCGAAGCTTTCTTT. Amino acid sequence: CAWRSGPSPEAFF.

The chain joins TRBV5-1 to TRBJ2-7; TRBD2 matches at 14 bases. V gave up 2 bases and J gave up 0 bases; unmatched junction bases: 7. CDR3 length: 18 amino acids. The germline gives CDR1 SGHRS, CDR2 YFSETQ. CDR3 sequence (DNA): TGCGCCAGCAGCTTCGGGACTAGCGGGAGAGGGGTCTCCTACGAGCAGTACTTC. Amino acid sequence: CASSFGTSGRGVSYEQYF. Using reference TRBV5-1 and TRBJ2-7 for the parts outside the CDR3, the full variable domain is KAGVTQTPRYLIKTRGQQVTLSCSPISGHRSVSWYQQTPGQGLQFLFEYFSETQRNKGNFPGRFSGRQFSNSRSEMNVSTLELGDSALYLCASSFGTSGRGVSYEQYFGPGTRLTVT.

The V and J genes are TRBV3-1 (or the pseudogene TRBV3-2) and TRBJ2-3; D unresolved. CDR1 and CDR2 from the germline V gene are LGHDT and YNNKEL (reference sequence). The CDR3 extends over 10 amino acids. CDR3 coding DNA: TGTGTATCGTTCACAGATACGCAGTATTTT. This codes for CVSFTDTQYF.

The J gene is TRBJ2-1, the V gene TRBV6-5; 8 positions match TRBD2. The CDR3 is 16 residues long. J lost 2 bases, V lost 0 bases, and 3 bases had no gene match. The germline V gene has CDR1 MNHEY and CDR2 SVGAGI. The CDR3 sequence is CASSYSAGGTYNEQFF. The CDR3 bases are TGTGCCAGCAGTTACTCTGCGGGGGGTACCTACAATGAGCAGTTCTTC.

The chain joins TRBV7-9 to TRBJ2-3, with TRBD2 as a possible D gene (5 bases). V was pared by 10 bases and J by 5 bases, with 16 bases between. The CDR3 consists of 13 residues. CDR1 is SEHNR and CDR2 is FQNEAQ in the germline V gene (reference sequence). This CDR3 reads CANLKLVGDTQYF. The CDR3 DNA is TGTGCCAACCTGAAACTAGTAGGAGATACGCAGTATTTT.

The rearrangement joins TRBV2 to TRBJ1-5, with a tentative D call TRBD1 (6 bases). The CDR3 is 14 residues long. Deletions cut 6 bases from V and 3 bases from J, with 12 bases between. CDR1 is SNHLY, CDR2 FYNNEI, per germline. The CDR3 DNA is TGTGCCAGCAGGGTGACAGGAGCCAATCAGCCCCAGCATTTT. Protein: CASRVTGANQPQHF.

The chain joins TRBV25-1 to TRBJ1-1; possible D gene TRBD1, 6 bases. Germline values: CDR1 MGHDK, CDR2 SYGVNS. This CDR3 spans 13 amino acids. V was trimmed by 3 bases and J by 4 bases, leaving 9 bases between them. The CDR3 loop is CASSDDRFTEAFF. DNA of the CDR3: TGTGCCAGCAGTGACGACAGGTTCACTGAAGCTTTCTTT.

J is TRBJ2-4 and V is TRBV19; 9 bases are a match to TRBD1. The CDR3 covers 15 residues. Trimming at V came to 4 bases and at J to 3 bases, leaving 4 bases not matched to a gene. Per germline, CDR1 LNHDA and CDR2 SQIVND (reference sequence). The CDR3 sequence is CASSKPGQGKNIQYF. In DNA form, the CDR3 reads TGTGCCAGTAGTAAACCGGGACAGGGCAAAAACATTCAGTACTTC.

This chain joins TRBV6-1 and TRBJ2-5; 8 bases align to TRBD1. The germline V gene encodes CDR1 MNHNS and CDR2 SASEGT. The CDR3 spans 16 residues. Trimming took 3 bases from V and 4 from J; bases not matched to a gene: 10. The chain's CDR3 is CASSDGTGSFGETQYF. CDR3 nucleotide sequence: TGTGCCAGCAGTGACGGGACAGGAAGTTTTGGAGAGACCCAGTACTTC.

About this clone: The same CDR3 also results from other DNA sequences found in this sample. This chain joins TRBV28 and TRBJ1-2, with 8 bases matching TRBD1. The germline V gene has CDR1 MDHEN and CDR2 SYDVKM. Trimming removed 5 bases from V and 4 bases from J; junction bases left unmatched: 3. This CDR3 contains 13 residues. CDR3 region: CASSLGTGYGYTF. The CDR3 bases are TGTGCCAGCAGTCTAGGGACAGGCTATGGCTACACCTTC.

This rearrangement joins TRBV14 to TRBJ2-2; TRBD2 aligns across 8 bases. The ends lost 1 base at V and 5 bases at J; junction bases unmatched: 12. Germline CDR1 reads SGHDN; CDR2 reads FVKESK. The CDR3 contains 18 residues. CDR3 sequence (DNA): TGTGCCAGCAGCCAAGTCTTCCGGCGGGGGGCGAGGACCGGGGAGCTGTTTTTT. Its translation: CASSQVFRRGARTGELFF.

This chain connects TRBV28 to TRBJ2-1; TRBD2 aligns across 10 bases. CDR3 size: 16 residues. The V gene end was trimmed by 5 bases and the J gene end by 15 bases; junction bases not matched to a gene: 19. Germline lookup yields CDR1 MDHEN and CDR2 SYDVKM. The CDR3: CASSPLQREGLVDRFF. As DNA, the CDR3 is TGTGCCAGCAGTCCCCTCCAGCGGGAGGGCCTTGTAGATCGGTTCTTC.

This clone came up many times. The chain carries TRBV3-1 (or the pseudogene TRBV3-2) and TRBJ2-1; 10 nucleotides agree with TRBD2. In germline, CDR1 is LGHDT, CDR2 YNNKEL (reference sequence). The CDR3 runs 15 residues. The V gene end was trimmed by 6 bases and the J gene end by 4 bases; junction bases not matched to a gene: 6. CDR3 sequence (DNA): TGTGCCAGCAGGCGCGGGACTAGCGTTTACAATGAGCAGTTCTTC. Its translation is CASRRGTSVYNEQFF.

The rearrangement uses TRBV19 and TRBJ2-3, with 12 bases lining up with TRBD2. V gave up 5 bases and J gave up 4 bases; unmatched junction bases: 7. The germline V gene encodes CDR1 LNHDA and CDR2 SQIVND (reference sequence). The length of the CDR3 is 16 residues. CDR3 sequence reads: CASSLRLAGDADTQYF. The CDR3 region has the DNA TGTGCCAGTAGTCTCCGACTAGCGGGAGACGCAGATACGCAGTATTTT.

J is TRBJ2-5 and V is TRBV5-1; 7 nucleotides line up with TRBD2. This CDR3 contains 14 residues. Trimming removed 4 bases from V and 0 bases from J; junction bases left unmatched: 3. CDR1 and CDR2 from the germline V gene are SGHRS and YFSETQ. The CDR3 here is CASSRRGDQETQYF. In DNA form, the CDR3 reads TGCGCCAGCAGCCGCCGGGGGGACCAAGAGACCCAGTACTTC. Supplemented by reference TRBV5-1 and TRBJ2-5, the full variable domain reads KAGVTQTPRYLIKTRGQQVTLSCSPISGHRSVSWYQQTPGQGLQFLFEYFSETQRNKGNFPGRFSGRQFSNSRSEMNVSTLELGDSALYLCASSRRGDQETQYFGPGTRLLVL.

The chain recombines TRBV27 with TRBJ1-6, with a tentative D call TRBD1 (6 bases). Trimming left V 5 bases short and J 8 bases short, with 22 bases between. The germline V gene has CDR1 MNHEY and CDR2 SMNVEV (reference sequence). CDR3 size: 17 residues. This CDR3 reads CASSLPRGGAPDSPLHF. For the CDR3, the DNA is TGTGCCAGCAGTCTACCCCGGGGGGGGGCCCCCGATTCACCCCTCCACTTT.